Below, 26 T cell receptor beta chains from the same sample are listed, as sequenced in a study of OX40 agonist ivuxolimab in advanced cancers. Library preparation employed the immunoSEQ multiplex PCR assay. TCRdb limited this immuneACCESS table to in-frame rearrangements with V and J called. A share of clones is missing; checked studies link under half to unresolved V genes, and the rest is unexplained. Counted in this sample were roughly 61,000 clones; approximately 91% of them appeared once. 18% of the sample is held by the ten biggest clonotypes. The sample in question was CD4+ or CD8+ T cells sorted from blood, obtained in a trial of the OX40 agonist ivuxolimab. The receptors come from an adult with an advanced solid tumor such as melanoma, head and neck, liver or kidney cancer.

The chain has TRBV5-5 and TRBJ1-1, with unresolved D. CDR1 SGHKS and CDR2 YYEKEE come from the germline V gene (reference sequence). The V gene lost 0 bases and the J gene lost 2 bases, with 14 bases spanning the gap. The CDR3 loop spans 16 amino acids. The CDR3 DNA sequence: TGTGCCAGCAGCTTGGGATTTGGGGTTGGAAACACTGAAGCTTTCTTT. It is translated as CASSLGFGVGNTEAFF.

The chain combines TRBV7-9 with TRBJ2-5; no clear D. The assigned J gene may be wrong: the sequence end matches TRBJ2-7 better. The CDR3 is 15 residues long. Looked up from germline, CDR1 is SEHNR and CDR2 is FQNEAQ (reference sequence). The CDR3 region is CASSPWVGSSYEQYF. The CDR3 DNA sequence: TGTGCCAGCAGCCCCTGGGTAGGGTCCAGCTACGAGCAGTACTTC.

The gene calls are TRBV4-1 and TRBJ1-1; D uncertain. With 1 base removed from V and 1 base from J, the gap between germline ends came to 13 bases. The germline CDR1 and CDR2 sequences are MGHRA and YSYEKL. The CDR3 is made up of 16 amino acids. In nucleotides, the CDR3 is TGCGCCAGCAGCCAAGGTGGAGCCCTTCCGAACACTGAAGCTTTCTTT. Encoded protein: CASSQGGALPNTEAFF.

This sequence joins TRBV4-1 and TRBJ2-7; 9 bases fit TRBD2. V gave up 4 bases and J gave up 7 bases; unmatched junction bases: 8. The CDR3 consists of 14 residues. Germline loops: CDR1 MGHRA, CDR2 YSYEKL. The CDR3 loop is CASSPLGGGGEQYF. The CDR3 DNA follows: TGCGCCAGCAGCCCCCTGGGCGGGGGGGGAGAGCAGTACTTC.

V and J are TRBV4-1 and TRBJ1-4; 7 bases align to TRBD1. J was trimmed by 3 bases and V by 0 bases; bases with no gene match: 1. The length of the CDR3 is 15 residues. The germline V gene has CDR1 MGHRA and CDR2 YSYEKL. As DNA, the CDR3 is TGCGCCAGCAGCCAAGAGACAGGGCCTAATGAAAAACTGTTTTTT. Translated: CASSQETGPNEKLFF.

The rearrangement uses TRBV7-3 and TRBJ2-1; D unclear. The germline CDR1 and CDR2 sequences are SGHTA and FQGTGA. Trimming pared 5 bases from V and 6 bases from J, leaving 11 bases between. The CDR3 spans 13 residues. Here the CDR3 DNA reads TGTGCCAGCAGCGTGGGGTATGGCAATGAGCAGTTCTTC. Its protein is CASSVGYGNEQFF. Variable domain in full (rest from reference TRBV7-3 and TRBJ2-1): GAGVSQTPSNKVTEKGKYVELRCDPISGHTALYWYRQSLGQGPEFLIYFQGTGAADDSGLPNDRFFAVRPEGSVSTLKIQRTERGDSAVYLCASSVGYGNEQFFGPGTRLTVL.

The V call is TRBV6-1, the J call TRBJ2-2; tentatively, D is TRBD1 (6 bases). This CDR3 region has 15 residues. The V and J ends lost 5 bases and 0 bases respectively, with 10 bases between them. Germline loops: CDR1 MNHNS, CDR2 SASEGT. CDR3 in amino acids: CASSSRQANTGELFF. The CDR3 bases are TGTGCCAGCAGTTCAAGACAGGCGAACACCGGGGAGCTGTTTTTT.

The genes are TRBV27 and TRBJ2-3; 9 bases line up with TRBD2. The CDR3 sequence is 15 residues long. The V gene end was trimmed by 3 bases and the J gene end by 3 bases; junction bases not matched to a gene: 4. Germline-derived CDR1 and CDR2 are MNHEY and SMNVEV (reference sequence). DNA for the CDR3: TGTGCCAGCAGTTTCGCTAGCGGGGAGACAGATACGCAGTATTTT. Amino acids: CASSFASGETDTQYF.

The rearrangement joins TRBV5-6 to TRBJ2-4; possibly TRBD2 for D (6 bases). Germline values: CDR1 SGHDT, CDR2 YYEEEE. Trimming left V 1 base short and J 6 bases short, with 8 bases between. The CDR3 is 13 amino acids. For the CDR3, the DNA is TGTGCCAGCAGCTTGTTGGAGGGAAACATTCAGTACTTC. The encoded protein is CASSLLEGNIQYF.

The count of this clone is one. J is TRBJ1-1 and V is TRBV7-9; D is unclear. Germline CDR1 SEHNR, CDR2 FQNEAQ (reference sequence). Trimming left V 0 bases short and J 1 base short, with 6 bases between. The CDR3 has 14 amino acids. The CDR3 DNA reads TGTGCCAGCAGCTTAGCATGGCCGAACACTGAAGCTTTCTTT. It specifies CASSLAWPNTEAFF.

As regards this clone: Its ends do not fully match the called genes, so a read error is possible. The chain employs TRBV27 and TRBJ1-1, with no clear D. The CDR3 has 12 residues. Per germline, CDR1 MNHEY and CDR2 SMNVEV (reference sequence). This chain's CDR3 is CASRFSGTEAFF. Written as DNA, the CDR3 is TGTGCCAGCCGTTTCTCGGGCACTGAAGCTTTCTTT.

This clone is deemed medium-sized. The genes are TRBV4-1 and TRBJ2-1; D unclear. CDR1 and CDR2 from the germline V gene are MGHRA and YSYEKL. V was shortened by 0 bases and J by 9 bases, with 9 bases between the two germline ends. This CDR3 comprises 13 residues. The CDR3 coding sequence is TGCGCCAGCAGCCAAGATGTAGGCTTTGAGCAGTTCTTC. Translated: CASSQDVGFEQFF.

The CDR3 protein is CASVEPGRGVEKLFF. DNA of the CDR3: TGTGCCAGCGTAGAACCGGGACGGGGAGTCGAAAAACTGTTTTTT. The chain links TRBV6-6 to TRBJ1-4, with a weak D call TRBD1 (5 bases). CDR3 length: 15 amino acids. Germline assignment: CDR1 MNHNY and CDR2 SVGAGI (reference sequence). Trimming stripped 8 bases from V and 8 bases from J, with 21 bases between.

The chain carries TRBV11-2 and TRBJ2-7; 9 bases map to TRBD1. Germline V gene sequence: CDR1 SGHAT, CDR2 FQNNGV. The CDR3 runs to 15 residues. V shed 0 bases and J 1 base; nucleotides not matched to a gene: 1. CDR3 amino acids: CASSLEGQGSYEQYF. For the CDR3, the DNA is TGTGCCAGCAGCTTAGAGGGACAGGGTTCCTACGAGCAGTACTTC. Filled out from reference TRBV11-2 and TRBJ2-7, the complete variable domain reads EAGVAQSPRYKIIEKRQSVAFWCNPISGHATLYWYQQILGQGPKLLIQFQNNGVVDDSQLPKDRFSAERLKGVDSTLKIQPAKLEDSAVYLCASSLEGQGSYEQYFGPGTRLTVT.

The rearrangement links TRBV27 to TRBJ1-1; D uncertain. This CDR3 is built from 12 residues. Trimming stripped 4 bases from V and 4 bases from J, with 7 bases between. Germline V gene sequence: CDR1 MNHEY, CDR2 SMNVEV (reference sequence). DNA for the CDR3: TGTGCCAGCAGTTCTTACAGCACTGAAGCTTTCTTT. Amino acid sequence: CASSSYSTEAFF.

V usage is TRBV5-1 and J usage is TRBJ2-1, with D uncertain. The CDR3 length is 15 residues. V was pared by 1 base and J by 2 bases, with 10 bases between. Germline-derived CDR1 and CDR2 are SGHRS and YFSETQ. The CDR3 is CASSLLGSPYNEQFF. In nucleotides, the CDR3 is TGCGCCAGCAGCTTGCTCGGGTCGCCCTACAATGAGCAGTTCTTC.

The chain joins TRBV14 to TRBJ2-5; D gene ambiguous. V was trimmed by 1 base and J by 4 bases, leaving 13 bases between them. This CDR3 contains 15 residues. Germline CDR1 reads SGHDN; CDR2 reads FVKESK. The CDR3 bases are TGTGCCAGCAGCCAAGTATTCGGGCGAGGAGAGACCCAGTACTTC. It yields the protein CASSQVFGRGETQYF. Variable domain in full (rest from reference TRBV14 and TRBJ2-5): EAGVTQFPSHSVIEKGQTVTLRCDPISGHDNLYWYRRVMGKEIKFLLHFVKESKQDESGMPNNRFLAERTGGTYSTLKVQPAELEDSGVYFCASSQVFGRGETQYFGPGTRLLVL.

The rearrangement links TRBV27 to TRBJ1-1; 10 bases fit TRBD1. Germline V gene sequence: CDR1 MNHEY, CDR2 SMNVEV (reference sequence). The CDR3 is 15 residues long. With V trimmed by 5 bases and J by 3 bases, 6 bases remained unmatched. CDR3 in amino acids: CASSHRTGGDTEAFF. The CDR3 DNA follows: TGTGCCAGCAGTCACCGGACAGGGGGTGACACTGAAGCTTTCTTT.

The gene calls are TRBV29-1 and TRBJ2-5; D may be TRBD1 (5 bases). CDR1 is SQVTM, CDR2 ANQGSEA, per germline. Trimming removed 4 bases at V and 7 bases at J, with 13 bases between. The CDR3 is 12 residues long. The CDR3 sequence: CSVVADTGTQYF. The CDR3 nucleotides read TGCAGCGTTGTGGCGGACACCGGGACCCAGTACTTC.

In DNA form, the CDR3 reads TGTGCCAGCAGCTCCTACACGCTCAGGGAAAACTACGAGCAGTACTTC. Translating it yields CASSSYTLRENYEQYF. The V gene is TRBV7-2, the J gene TRBJ2-7, with TRBD1 as a possible D gene (5 bases). The germline V gene has CDR1 SGHTA and CDR2 FQGNSA. CDR3 size: 16 residues. V lost 4 bases, J lost 3 bases, and 19 bases lay in between.

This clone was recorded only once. For the CDR3, the DNA is TGTGCCAGCAGCTTAGGACCAACAGTCTCTGGGGCCAACGTCCTGACTTTC. Amino acids: CASSLGPTVSGANVLTF. V and J are TRBV7-9 and TRBJ2-6; D remains ambiguous. This CDR3 spans 17 amino acids. V lost 1 base and J 0 bases, leaving 10 bases between the germline ends. CDR1 SEHNR and CDR2 FQNEAQ come from the germline V gene (reference sequence).

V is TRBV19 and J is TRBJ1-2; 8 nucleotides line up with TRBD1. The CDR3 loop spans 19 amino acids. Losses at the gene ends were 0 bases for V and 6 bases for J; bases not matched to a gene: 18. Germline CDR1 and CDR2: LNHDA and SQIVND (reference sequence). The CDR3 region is CASSIDPTRTGRRFDGYTF. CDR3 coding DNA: TGTGCCAGTAGTATAGATCCAACGAGGACAGGGAGAAGGTTCGATGGCTACACCTTC.

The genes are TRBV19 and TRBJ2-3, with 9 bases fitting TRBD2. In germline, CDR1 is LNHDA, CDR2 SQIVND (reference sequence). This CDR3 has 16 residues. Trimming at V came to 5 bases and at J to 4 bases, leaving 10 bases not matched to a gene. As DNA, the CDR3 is TGTGCCAGTAGTTTAGCGGGGGCCCCTTTCTCAGATACGCAGTATTTT. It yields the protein CASSLAGAPFSDTQYF.

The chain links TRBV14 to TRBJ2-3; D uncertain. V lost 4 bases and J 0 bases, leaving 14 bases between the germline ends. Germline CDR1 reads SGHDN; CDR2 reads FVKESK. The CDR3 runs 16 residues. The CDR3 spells CASSPLSASSTDTQYF. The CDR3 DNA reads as TGTGCCAGCAGCCCCCTGTCCGCTTCTAGCACAGATACGCAGTATTTT.

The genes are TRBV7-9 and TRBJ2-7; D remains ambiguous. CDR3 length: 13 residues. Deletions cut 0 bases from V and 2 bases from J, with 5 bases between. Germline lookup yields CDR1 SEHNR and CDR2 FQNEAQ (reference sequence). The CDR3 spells CASSLANTYEQYF. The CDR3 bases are TGTGCCAGCAGCTTAGCGAACACCTACGAGCAGTACTTC.

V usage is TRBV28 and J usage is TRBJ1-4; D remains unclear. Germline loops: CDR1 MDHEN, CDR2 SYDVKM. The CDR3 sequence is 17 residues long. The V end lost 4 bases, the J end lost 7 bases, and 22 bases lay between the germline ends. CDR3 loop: CASSSPRQGSRGEKLFF. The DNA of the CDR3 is TGTGCCAGCAGTTCCCCCCGCCAAGGCTCACGGGGTGAAAAACTGTTTTTT.